A selection of T cell receptor beta chains follows, all from one sample in a study of shared clonotypes between healthy human individuals. Clones were sequenced by immunoSEQ multiplex PCR, and TCRdb holds only the in-frame ones, with some missing. Seen here are about 520,000 clones, roughly 80% observed once, and the top ten hold roughly an eighth. What was sequenced was PBMCs. Receptor source: a woman in her thirties or forties in good health. Some clones in this sample may be carry-over from other donors' samples. The CDR3 runs from the conserved cysteine through the conserved F or W. Each record gives: V gene, J gene, D gene, clone size, CDR3 protein, CDR3 DNA. A D gene is named only where the DNA matches it firmly. For some rows the clone size is stated as once, few or many, or as a class when expanded; others skip it.

TRBV5-4	TRBJ2-1	TRBD2	-	CASSLAERGPYNEQFF	TGTGCCAGCAGCTTGGCGGAGCGGGGGCCCTACAATGAGCAGTTCTTC
TRBV10-3	TRBJ2-1	TRBD2	once	CAISGLAGGPYYNEQFF	TGTGCCATCAGTGGTCTAGCGGGAGGGCCTTACTACAATGAGCAGTTCTTC
TRBV6-1	TRBJ1-1	-	-	CASSAPHRGVVEAFF	TGTGCCAGCAGTGCACCCCATAGGGGGGTTGTTGAAGCTTTCTTT
TRBV11-2	TRBJ2-1	TRBD2	-	CASSLAVASGDNEQFF	TGTGCCAGCAGCTTGGCGGTTGCTAGCGGGGACAATGAGCAGTTCTTC
TRBV5-1	TRBJ2-5	-	-	CASSLEPGQETQYF	TGCGCCAGCAGCTTGGAACCCGGCCAAGAGACCCAGTACTTC
TRBV9	TRBJ2-3	-	few	CASSVGGSTDTQYF	TGTGCCAGCAGCGTAGGTGGGTCCACAGATACGCAGTATTTT
TRBV7-9	TRBJ2-3	-	few	CASSPGIIAQDTQYF	TGTGCCAGCAGCCCCGGTATCATCGCCCAGGATACGCAGTATTTT
TRBV7-9	TRBJ1-1	-	-	CASSPVHTEAFF	TGTGCCAGCAGCCCTGTCCACACTGAAGCTTTCTTT
TRBV2	TRBJ1-3	-	-	CASRNLRQSGNTIYF	TGTGCCAGCAGGAACCTTCGGCAGTCTGGAAACACCATATATTTT
TRBV6-1	TRBJ2-3	TRBD1	once	CASSAKRQGSRVSQYF	TGTGCCAGCAGTGCCAAGAGACAGGGCTCTAGGGTTTCGCAGTATTTT
TRBV28	TRBJ1-1	-	-	CASSNRQHTEAFF	TGTGCCAGCAGTAACAGACAGCACACTGAAGCTTTCTTT